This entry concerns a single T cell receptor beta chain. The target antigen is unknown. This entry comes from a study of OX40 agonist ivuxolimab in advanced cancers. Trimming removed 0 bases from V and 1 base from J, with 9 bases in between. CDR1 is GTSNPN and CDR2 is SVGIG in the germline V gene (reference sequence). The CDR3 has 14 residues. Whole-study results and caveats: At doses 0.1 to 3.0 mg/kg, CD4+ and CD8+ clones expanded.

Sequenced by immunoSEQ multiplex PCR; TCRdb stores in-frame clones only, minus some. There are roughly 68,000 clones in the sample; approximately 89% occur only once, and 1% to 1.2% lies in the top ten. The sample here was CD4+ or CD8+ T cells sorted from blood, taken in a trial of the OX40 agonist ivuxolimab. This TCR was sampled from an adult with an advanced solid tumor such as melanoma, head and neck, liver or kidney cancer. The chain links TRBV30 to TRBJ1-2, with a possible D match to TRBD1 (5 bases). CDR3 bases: TGTGCCTGGAGTGTAGGCAGGGTTAACTATGGCTACACCTTC. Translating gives CAWSVGRVNYGYTF.